This T cell receptor beta chain stems from a study of cytotoxic CD8 clonotypes in ibrutinib-treated CLL. Study as a whole: Patient counts were 11 relapsed/refractory, around 15 treatment-naive and about 18 IGHV unmutated. Timing of response sample collection was a median about twelve months after treatment start, with a range of 6 to 36.

TCRdb's copy holds only in-frame clones and misses some; the assay was immunoSEQ multiplex PCR. In the table there are more than 15,000 clones, approximately 71% of which are singletons. Germline loops: CDR1 SGHRS, CDR2 YFSETQ. Trimming cost V 0 bases and J 7 bases; bases outside gene matches: 7. The CDR3 covers 15 residues. The chain uses TRBV5-1 and TRBJ2-5, with TRBD1 matching 9 bases. The material sequenced was PBMCs, taken before ibrutinib treatment. The source is a human donor with chronic lymphocytic leukemia. The CDR3 bases are TGCGCCAGCAGCTTGGAGGGACAGGGAGGGGCGACCCAGTACTTC. Amino acids: CASSLEGQGGATQYF.